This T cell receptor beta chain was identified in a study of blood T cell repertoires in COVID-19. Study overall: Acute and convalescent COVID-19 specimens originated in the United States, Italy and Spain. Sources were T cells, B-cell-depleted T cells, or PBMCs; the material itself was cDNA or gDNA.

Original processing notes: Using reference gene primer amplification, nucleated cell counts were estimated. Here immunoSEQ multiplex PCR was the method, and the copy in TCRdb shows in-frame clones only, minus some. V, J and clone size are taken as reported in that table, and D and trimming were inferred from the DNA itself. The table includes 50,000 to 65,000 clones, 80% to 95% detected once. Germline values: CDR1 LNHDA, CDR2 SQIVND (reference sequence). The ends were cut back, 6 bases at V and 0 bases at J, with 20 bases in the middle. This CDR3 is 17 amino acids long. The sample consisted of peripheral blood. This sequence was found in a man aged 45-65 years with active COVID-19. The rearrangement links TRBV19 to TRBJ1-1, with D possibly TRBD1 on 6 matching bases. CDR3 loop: CASRAGTKVIMNTEAFF. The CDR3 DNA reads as TGTGCCAGTAGAGCCGGGACAAAGGTAATCATGAACACTGAAGCTTTCTTT.